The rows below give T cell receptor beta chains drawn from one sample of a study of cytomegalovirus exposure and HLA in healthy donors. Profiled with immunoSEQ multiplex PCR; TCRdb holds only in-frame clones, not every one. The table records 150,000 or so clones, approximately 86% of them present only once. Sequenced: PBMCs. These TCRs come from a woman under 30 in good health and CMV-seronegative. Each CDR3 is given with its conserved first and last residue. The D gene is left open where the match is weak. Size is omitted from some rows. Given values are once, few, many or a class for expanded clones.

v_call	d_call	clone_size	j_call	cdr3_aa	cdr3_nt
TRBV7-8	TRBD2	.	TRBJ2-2	CASSITGTSEGNGELFF	TGTGCCAGCAGCATTACCGGGACTAGCGAGGGGAACGGGGAGCTGTTTTTT
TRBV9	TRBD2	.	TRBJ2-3	CASSVASWTSGSTDTQYF	TGTGCCAGCAGCGTAGCATCTTGGACTAGCGGAAGCACAGATACGCAGTATTTT
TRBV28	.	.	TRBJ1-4	CASRRGSSTNEKLFF	TGTGCCAGCAGGCGCGGAAGTTCAACTAATGAAAAACTGTTTTTT
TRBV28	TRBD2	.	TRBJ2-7	CATWTSGTYEQYF	TGTGCCACCTGGACTAGCGGGACCTACGAGCAGTACTTC
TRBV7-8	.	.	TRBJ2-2	CASSLAGGAAGELFF	TGTGCCAGCAGCTTAGCGGGGGGGGCGGCCGGGGAGCTGTTTTTT
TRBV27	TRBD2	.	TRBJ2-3	CASSPSLTSAYTDTQYF	TGTGCCAGCAGTCCATCCTTGACTAGCGCGTACACAGATACGCAGTATTTT
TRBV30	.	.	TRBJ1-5	CAWTSTQAGQPQHF	TGTGCCTGGACCAGTACCCAGGCCGGTCAGCCCCAGCATTTT
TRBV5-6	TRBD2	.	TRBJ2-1	CASSLAGGKEDEQFF	TGTGCCAGCAGCTTGGCGGGGGGGAAGGAGGATGAGCAGTTCTTC
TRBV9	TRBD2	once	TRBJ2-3	CASSVGLAGGTNTQYF	TGTGCCAGCAGCGTAGGGTTAGCGGGAGGTACGAATACGCAGTATTTT
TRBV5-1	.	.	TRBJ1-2	CASSLKGDGYTF	TGCGCCAGCAGCTTGAAGGGGGATGGCTACACCTTC